The entry below gives a single T cell receptor beta chain sequence along with its context. Its cognate antigen is unknown. A J-beta primer mix and a sample-barcoded 5' primer were used in a second PCR of about 7 to 12 cycles. TCRdb reprocessed the 5' RACE reads via MiXCR and lists one record per CDR3 protein. The table has almost 1 million distinct CDR3 sequences, roughly 50% seen once; the top ten hold 20% to 25%. This entry comes from a study of blood T cells in healthy people across ages. General study findings and limits: Measured against age, TCR beta diversity per million T cells decreased in a roughly linear manner.

The sequenced sample was blood. This receptor was identified in a woman aged 55-69 years in good health.

In nucleotides, the CDR3 is TGTGCCAGCAGCCTACCGGGACAGACATATGAAAAACTGTTTTTT. Protein product: CASSLPGQTYEKLFF. The V and J genes are TRBV3-1 and TRBJ1-4, with TRBD1 matching over 7 bases. Per the germline V gene, CDR1 is LGHDT and CDR2 is YNNKEL (reference sequence). The CDR3 is 15 amino acids. The V gene end was trimmed by 4 bases and the J gene end by 6 bases; junction bases not matched to a gene: 8. The full variable domain, rest sourced from reference TRBV3-1 and TRBJ1-4, is DTAVSQTPKYLVTQMGNDKSIKCEQNLGHDTMYWYKQDSKKFLKIMFSYNNKELIINETVPNRFSPKSPDKAHLNLHINSLELGDSAVYFCASSLPGQTYEKLFFGSGTQLSVL.